This T cell receptor (beta chain) was identified in a study of T cell clones after liver transplantation. In the study overall: Immunosuppression withdrawal was tried within 2 years after liver transplantation in this trial.

Here immunoSEQ multiplex PCR was the method, and the copy in TCRdb shows in-frame clones only, minus some. The profile shows about 100,000 clones, more than 75% of them singletons. V was pared by 4 bases and J by 2 bases, with 10 bases between. This CDR3 has 15 residues. Germline CDR1 SGHRS, CDR2 YFSETQ. Worth noting for this clone: Antigen: not known.

Unstimulated PBMCs were sorted into CD3+CD4+ and CD3+CD8+ populations. Findings and caveats of the study: Post-transplant, graft-donor-reactive CD4 TCRbeta sequences in blood dropped significantly in most of the 8 subjects.

This sample comprised CD4+ T cells from blood, obtained before liver transplant. This TCR was recovered from a human donor who received a liver transplant. The rearrangement uses TRBV5-1 and TRBJ2-6; D not certain. This chain's CDR3 is CASSPDVTGANVLTF. As DNA, the CDR3 is TGCGCCAGCAGCCCAGACGTAACTGGGGCCAACGTCCTGACTTTC.